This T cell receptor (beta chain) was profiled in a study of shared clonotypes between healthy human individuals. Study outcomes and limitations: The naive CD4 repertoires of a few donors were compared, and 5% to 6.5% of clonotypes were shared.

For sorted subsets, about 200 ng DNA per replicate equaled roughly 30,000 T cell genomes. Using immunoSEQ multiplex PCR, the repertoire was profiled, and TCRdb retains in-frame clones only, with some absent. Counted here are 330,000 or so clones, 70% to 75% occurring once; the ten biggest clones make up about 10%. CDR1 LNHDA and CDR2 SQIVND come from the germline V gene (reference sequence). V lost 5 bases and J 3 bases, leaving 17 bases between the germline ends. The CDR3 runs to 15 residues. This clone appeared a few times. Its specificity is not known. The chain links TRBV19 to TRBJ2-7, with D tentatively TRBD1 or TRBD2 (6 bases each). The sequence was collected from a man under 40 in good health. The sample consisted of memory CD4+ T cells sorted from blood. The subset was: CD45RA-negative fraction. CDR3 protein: CASSFLGGIFYEQYF. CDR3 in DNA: TGTGCCAGTAGTTTCCTCGGGGGCATCTTCTACGAGCAGTACTTC.